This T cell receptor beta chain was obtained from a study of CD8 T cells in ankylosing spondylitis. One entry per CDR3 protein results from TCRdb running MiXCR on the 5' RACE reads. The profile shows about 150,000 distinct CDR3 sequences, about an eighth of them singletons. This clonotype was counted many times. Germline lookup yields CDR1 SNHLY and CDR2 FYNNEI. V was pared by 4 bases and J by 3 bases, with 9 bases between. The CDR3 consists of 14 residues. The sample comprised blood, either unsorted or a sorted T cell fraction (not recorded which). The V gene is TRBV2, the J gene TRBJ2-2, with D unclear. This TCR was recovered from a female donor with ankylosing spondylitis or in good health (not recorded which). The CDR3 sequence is CASSVNGYTGELFF. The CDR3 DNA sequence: TGTGCCAGCAGTGTGAACGGATACACCGGGGAGCTGTTTTTT.